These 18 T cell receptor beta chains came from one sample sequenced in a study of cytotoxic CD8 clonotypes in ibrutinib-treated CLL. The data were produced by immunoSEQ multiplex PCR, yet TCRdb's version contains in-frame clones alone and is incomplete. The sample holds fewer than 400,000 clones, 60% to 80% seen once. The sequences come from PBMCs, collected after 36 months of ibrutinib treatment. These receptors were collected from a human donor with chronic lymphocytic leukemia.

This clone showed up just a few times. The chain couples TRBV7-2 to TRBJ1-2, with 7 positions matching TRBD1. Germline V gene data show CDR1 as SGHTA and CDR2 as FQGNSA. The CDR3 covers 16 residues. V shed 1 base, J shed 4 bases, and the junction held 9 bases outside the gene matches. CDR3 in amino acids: CASSLGVGTDVYGYTF. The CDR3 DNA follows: TGTGCCAGCAGCTTAGGCGTCGGGACAGATGTCTATGGCTACACCTTC.

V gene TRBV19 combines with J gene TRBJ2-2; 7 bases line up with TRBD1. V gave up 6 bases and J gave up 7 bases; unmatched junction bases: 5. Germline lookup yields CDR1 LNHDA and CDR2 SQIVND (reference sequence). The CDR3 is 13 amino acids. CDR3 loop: CASRRQGIGELFF. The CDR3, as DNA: TGTGCCAGTAGGAGACAGGGAATCGGGGAGCTGTTTTTT.

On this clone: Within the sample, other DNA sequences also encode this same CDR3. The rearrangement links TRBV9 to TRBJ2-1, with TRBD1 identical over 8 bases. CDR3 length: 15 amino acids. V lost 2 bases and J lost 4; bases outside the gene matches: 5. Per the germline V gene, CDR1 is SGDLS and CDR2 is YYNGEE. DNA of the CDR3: TGTGCCAGCAGCGTTGGAACAGGGGGTTACAATGAGCAGTTCTTC. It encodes CASSVGTGGYNEQFF.

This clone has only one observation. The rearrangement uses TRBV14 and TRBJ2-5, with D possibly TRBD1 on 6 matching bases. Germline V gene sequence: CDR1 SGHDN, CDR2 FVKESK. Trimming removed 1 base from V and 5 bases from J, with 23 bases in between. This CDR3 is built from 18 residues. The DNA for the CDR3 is TGTGCCAGCAGCCAAGGCGACTCCGGGACACACCCCGTTGAGACCCAGTACTTC. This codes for CASSQGDSGTHPVETQYF.

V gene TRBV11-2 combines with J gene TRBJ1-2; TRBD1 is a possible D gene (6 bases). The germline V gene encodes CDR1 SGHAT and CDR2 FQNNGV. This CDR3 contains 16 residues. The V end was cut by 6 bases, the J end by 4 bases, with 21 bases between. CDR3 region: CASRSQGKGRGYGYTF. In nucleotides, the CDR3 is TGTGCCAGCAGGTCACAGGGAAAAGGGAGGGGCTATGGCTACACCTTC. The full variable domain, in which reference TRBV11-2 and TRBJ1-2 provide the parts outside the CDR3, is EAGVAQSPRYKIIEKRQSVAFWCNPISGHATLYWYQQILGQGPKLLIQFQNNGVVDDSQLPKDRFSAERLKGVDSTLKIQPAKLEDSAVYLCASRSQGKGRGYGYTFGSGTRLTVV.

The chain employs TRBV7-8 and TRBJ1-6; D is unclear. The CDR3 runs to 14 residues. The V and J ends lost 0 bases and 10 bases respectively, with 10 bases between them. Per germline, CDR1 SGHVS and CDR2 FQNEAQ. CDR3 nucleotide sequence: TGTGCCAGCAGCTTAGCGAGCGGAAACTCACCCCTCCACTTT. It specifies CASSLASGNSPLHF.

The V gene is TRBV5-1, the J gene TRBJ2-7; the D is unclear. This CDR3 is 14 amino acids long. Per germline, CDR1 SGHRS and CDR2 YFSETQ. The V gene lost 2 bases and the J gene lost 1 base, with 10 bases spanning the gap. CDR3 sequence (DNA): TGCGCCAGCAGCTTCGTCGGTGGGTCCTACGAGCAGTACTTC. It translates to CASSFVGGSYEQYF.

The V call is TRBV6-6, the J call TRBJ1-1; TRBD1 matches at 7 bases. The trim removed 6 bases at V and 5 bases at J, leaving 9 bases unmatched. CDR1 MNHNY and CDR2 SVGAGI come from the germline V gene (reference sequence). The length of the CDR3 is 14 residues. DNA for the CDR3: TGTGCCAGCAGGGAGGCAGGGGGTGGGACTGAAGCTTTCTTT. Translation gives CASREAGGGTEAFF.

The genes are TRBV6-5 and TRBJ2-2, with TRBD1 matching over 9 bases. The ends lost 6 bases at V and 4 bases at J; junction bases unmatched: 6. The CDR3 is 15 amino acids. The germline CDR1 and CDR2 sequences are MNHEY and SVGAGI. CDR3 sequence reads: CASRLQGAPTGELFF. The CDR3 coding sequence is TGTGCCAGCAGATTACAGGGGGCCCCCACCGGGGAGCTGTTTTTT.

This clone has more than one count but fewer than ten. The CDR3: CASSKTGLSYEQYF. The CDR3 DNA follows: TGTGCCAGCAGCAAAACGGGACTCAGCTACGAGCAGTACTTC. The gene calls are TRBV9 and TRBJ2-7; TRBD2 might be the D (6 bases). This CDR3 comprises 14 residues. Looked up from germline, CDR1 is SGDLS and CDR2 is YYNGEE. The ends were cut back, 4 bases at V and 3 bases at J, with 14 bases in the middle.

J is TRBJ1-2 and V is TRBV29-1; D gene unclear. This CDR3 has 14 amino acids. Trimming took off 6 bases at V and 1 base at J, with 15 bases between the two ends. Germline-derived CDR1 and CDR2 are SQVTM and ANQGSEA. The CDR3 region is CSVTREGFNYGYTF. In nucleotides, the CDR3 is TGCAGCGTCACTCGGGAGGGCTTTAACTATGGCTACACCTTC.

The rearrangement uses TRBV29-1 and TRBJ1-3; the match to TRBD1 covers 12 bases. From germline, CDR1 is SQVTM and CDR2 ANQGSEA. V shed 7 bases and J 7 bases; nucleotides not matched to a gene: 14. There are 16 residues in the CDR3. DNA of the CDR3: TGCAGCGCCACCGGGACAGGGGGCTCGGGCTGGAACACCATATATTTT. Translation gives CSATGTGGSGWNTIYF.

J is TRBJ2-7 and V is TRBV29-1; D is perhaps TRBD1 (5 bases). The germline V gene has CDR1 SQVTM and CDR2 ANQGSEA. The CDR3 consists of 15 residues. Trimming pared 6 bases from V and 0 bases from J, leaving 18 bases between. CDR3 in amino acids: CSVRTTGISSYEQYF. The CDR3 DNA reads TGCAGCGTCCGCACTACAGGCATTAGCTCCTACGAGCAGTACTTC.

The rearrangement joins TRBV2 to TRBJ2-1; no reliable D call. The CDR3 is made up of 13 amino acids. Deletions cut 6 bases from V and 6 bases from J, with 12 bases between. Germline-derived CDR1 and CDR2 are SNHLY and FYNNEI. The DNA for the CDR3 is TGTGCCAGCAGGCCGGGCTCGGTCAATGAGCAGTTCTTC. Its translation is CASRPGSVNEQFF.

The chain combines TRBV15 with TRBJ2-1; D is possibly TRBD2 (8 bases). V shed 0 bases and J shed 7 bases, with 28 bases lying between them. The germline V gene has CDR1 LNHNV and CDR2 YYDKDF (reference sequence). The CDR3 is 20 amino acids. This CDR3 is CATSRDLGTVRTSLRNEQFF. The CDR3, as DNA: TGTGCCACCAGCAGAGATTTGGGGACAGTTAGGACTAGCCTAAGGAATGAGCAGTTCTTC.

The CDR3 DNA reads TGTGCCAGCAGCGCACTAGCGGAGAACACCGGGGAGCTGTTTTTT. This gives the protein CASSALAENTGELFF. The chain combines TRBV9 with TRBJ2-2, with 8 bases lining up with TRBD2. CDR1 and CDR2 (germline): SGDLS, YYNGEE. V was pared by 3 bases and J by 1 base, with 2 bases of the junction left unmatched. The CDR3 sequence is 15 residues long.

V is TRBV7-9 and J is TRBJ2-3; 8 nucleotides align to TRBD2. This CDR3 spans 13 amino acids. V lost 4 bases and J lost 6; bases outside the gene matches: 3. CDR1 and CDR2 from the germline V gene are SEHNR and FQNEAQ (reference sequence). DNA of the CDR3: TGTGCCAGCAGCTGGTCGGGGGGGGATACGCAGTATTTT. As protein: CASSWSGGDTQYF. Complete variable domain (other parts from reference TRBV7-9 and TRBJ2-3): DTGVSQNPRHKITKRGQNVTFRCDPISEHNRLYWYRQTLGQGPEFLTYFQNEAQLEKSRLLSDRFSAERPKGSFSTLEIQRTEQGDSAMYLCASSWSGGDTQYFGPGTRLTVL.

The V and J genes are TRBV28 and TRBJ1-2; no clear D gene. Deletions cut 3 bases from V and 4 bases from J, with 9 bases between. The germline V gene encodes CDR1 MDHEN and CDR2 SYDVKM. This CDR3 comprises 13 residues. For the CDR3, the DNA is TGTGCCAGCAGTTTCCGGGATTTCTATGGCTACACCTTC. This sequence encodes CASSFRDFYGYTF.